These 32 T cell receptor beta chains were sequenced from one sample in a study of blood T cells in healthy people across ages. A sample-barcoded 5' primer and a J-beta primer mix were used in a second PCR of roughly 7 to 12 cycles. MiXCR, applied by TCRdb to the 5' RACE reads, yields one record per CDR3 protein. The sample shows approximately 880,000 distinct CDR3 sequences, about 44% of them seen only once. Sequences were obtained from blood. These receptors all come from a man aged 25 to 45 in good health.

The V call is TRBV11-2, the J call TRBJ2-1; 7 positions agree with TRBD2. Trimming removed 5 bases from V and 3 bases from J; junction bases left unmatched: 10. Germline CDR1 SGHAT, CDR2 FQNNGV. This CDR3 comprises 16 residues. The CDR3 here is CASSPWEGTYYNEQFF. The CDR3 coding sequence is TGTGCCAGCAGCCCGTGGGAGGGCACTTACTACAATGAGCAGTTCTTC. The full variable domain, rest sourced from reference TRBV11-2 and TRBJ2-1, is EAGVAQSPRYKIIEKRQSVAFWCNPISGHATLYWYQQILGQGPKLLIQFQNNGVVDDSQLPKDRFSAERLKGVDSTLKIQPAKLEDSAVYLCASSPWEGTYYNEQFFGPGTRLTVL.

This clonotype is labeled medium-sized. The genes are TRBV6-5 and TRBJ1-2; no firm D call. The CDR3 has 16 amino acids. The V gene's germline CDR1 is MNHEY and CDR2 SVGAGI. Trimming took off 0 bases at V and 7 bases at J, with 18 bases between the two ends. The CDR3 DNA follows: TGTGCCAGCAGTTACTCGTTAAGTGGCCCCCCGGGTGGCTACACCTTC. Translated: CASSYSLSGPPGGYTF.

This chain joins TRBV6-1 and TRBJ2-5; D unclear. Trimming removed 5 bases from V and 1 base from J, with 11 bases in between. CDR1 and CDR2 from the germline V gene are MNHNS and SASEGT. The CDR3 extends over 14 amino acids. CDR3 DNA sequence: TGTGCCAGCAGTCCACAGCCTAGCCAAGAGACCCAGTACTTC. Its translation: CASSPQPSQETQYF.

The rearrangement uses TRBV28 and TRBJ2-7, with 7 positions matching TRBD1. With V trimmed by 4 bases and J by 8 bases, 8 bases remained unmatched. Germline-derived CDR1 and CDR2 are MDHEN and SYDVKM. The CDR3 spans 13 residues. The CDR3 DNA reads as TGTGCCAGCAGTTCAGGGACAGCCGCACAGCAGTACTTC. Translating it yields CASSSGTAAQQYF.

The chain combines TRBV11-2 with TRBJ2-5; 9 bases map to TRBD2. After removal of 1 base from V and 6 bases from J, the junction contained 9 bases not matched to a gene. The length of the CDR3 is 16 residues. CDR1 SGHAT and CDR2 FQNNGV come from the germline V gene. The CDR3 DNA reads TGTGCCAGCAGCTTAGTGGGGCCTAGCGGGGCGCAGACCCAGTACTTC. Amino acid sequence: CASSLVGPSGAQTQYF. The full variable domain, in which reference TRBV11-2 and TRBJ2-5 provide the parts outside the CDR3, is EAGVAQSPRYKIIEKRQSVAFWCNPISGHATLYWYQQILGQGPKLLIQFQNNGVVDDSQLPKDRFSAERLKGVDSTLKIQPAKLEDSAVYLCASSLVGPSGAQTQYFGPGTRLLVL.

This clonotype appeared a few times. The rearrangement joins TRBV24-1 to TRBJ2-1, with D possibly called TRBD1 or TRBD2 (5 bases each). Trimming took off 3 bases at V and 8 bases at J, with 13 bases between the two ends. From germline, CDR1 is KGHDR and CDR2 SFDVKD. The CDR3 runs 14 residues. Written as DNA, the CDR3 is TGTGCCACCAGTGATCAGGGAGCAGGGCATGAGCAGTTCTTC. Amino acids: CATSDQGAGHEQFF.

This clonotype was observed at least ten times. The rearrangement uses TRBV27 and TRBJ1-1; unclear D gene. The germline CDR1 and CDR2 sequences are MNHEY and SMNVEV (reference sequence). V gave up 3 bases and J gave up 1 base, with 9 bases separating them. The CDR3 loop spans 14 amino acids. CDR3 coding DNA: TGTGCCAGCAGTTTCAGTTCCGGGAACACTGAAGCTTTCTTT. It encodes CASSFSSGNTEAFF.

V is TRBV5-1 and J is TRBJ2-1, with D hard to call. V was shortened by 1 base and J by 7 bases, with 9 bases between the two germline ends. There are 13 residues in the CDR3. Germline CDR1 is SGHRS and CDR2 is YFSETQ. The chain's CDR3 is CASSLNRVNEQFF. Written as DNA, the CDR3 is TGCGCCAGCAGCTTGAACCGGGTGAATGAGCAGTTCTTC.

CDR3 loop: CASTRSHPATEAFF. DNA of the CDR3: TGTGCCAGCACAAGGTCCCATCCGGCCACTGAAGCTTTCTTT. The chain uses TRBV6-5 and TRBJ1-1; no firm D call. The V gene's germline CDR1 is MNHEY and CDR2 SVGAGI. With 7 bases removed from V and 4 bases from J, the gap between germline ends came to 16 bases. The CDR3 sequence is 14 residues long.

This chain links TRBV12-3 or TRBV12-4 with TRBJ1-1, with D possibly matching TRBD1 (6 bases). The CDR3 spans 15 residues. V was trimmed by 6 bases and J by 4 bases, leaving 18 bases between them. The CDR3 reads CASSLGGNGSTEAFF. In DNA form, the CDR3 reads TGTGCCAGCAGCCTAGGGGGAAATGGGAGCACTGAAGCTTTCTTT.

On this clonotype: This may be a read error: a much more frequent sequence differs by one nucleotide. This rearrangement joins TRBV28 to TRBJ1-2; the D gene is possibly TRBD1 (6 bases). The germline V and J ends were trimmed by 10 bases and 0 bases, with 18 bases remaining between them. The CDR3 totals 15 residues. The germline V gene has CDR1 MDHEN and CDR2 SYDVKM. This CDR3 reads CATGRRGRANYGYTF. The CDR3 nucleotides read TGTGCCACCGGACGAAGGGGGAGGGCTAACTATGGCTACACCTTC.

This clonotype has only a few counts. The rearrangement links TRBV7-9 to TRBJ1-4; D not certain. The CDR3 runs 14 residues. CDR1 SEHNR and CDR2 FQNEAQ come from the germline V gene (reference sequence). V was trimmed by 3 bases and J by 8 bases, leaving 13 bases between them. CDR3 region: CASSFRLIGEKLFF. CDR3 bases: TGTGCCAGCAGCTTCCGGCTAATAGGCGAAAAACTGTTTTTT. Filled out from reference TRBV7-9 and TRBJ1-4, the complete variable domain reads DTGVSQNPRHKITKRGQNVTFRCDPISEHNRLYWYRQTLGQGPEFLTYFQNEAQLEKSRLLSDRFSAERPKGSFSTLEIQRTEQGDSAMYLCASSFRLIGEKLFFGSGTQLSVL.

The chain combines TRBV29-1 with TRBJ2-7; either TRBD1 or TRBD2 may supply D (5 bases each). CDR1 is SQVTM, CDR2 ANQGSEA, per germline. CDR3 length equals 11 residues. V lost 8 bases to trimming and J lost 5 bases, with 13 bases between them. The CDR3 DNA is TGCAGCCCGTGGGGGAGTCACGAGCAGTACTTC. Translation: CSPWGSHEQYF.

With regard to this clonotype: Just one base apart from a much larger clone, this may be a read error. This chain links TRBV4-1 with TRBJ1-2; D unclear. Trimming cost V 0 bases and J 4 bases, with 12 bases left between them. The CDR3 extends over 15 amino acids. Per the germline V gene, CDR1 is MGHRA and CDR2 is YSYEKL. The CDR3 coding sequence is TGCGCCAGCAGCCAAGAAGCAAGGCCCTCCTATGGCTACACCTTC. Encoded protein: CASSQEARPSYGYTF.

This clonotype was picked up a small number of times. V and J are TRBV10-3 and TRBJ1-6, with unresolved D. The CDR3 is 13 amino acids. Germline lookup yields CDR1 ENHRY and CDR2 SYGVKD. Trimming cost V 11 bases and J 7 bases, with 15 bases left between them. The CDR3 bases are TGTGCCTCCGCAATAGCCCTGAATTCACCCCTCCACTTT. Its protein product is CASAIALNSPLHF.

The chain combines TRBV5-4 with TRBJ2-1; TRBD1 aligns across 7 bases. Germline V gives CDR1 SGHNT, CDR2 YYREEE (reference sequence). The length of the CDR3 is 15 residues. Trimming cost V 5 bases and J 2 bases; bases outside gene matches: 7. For the CDR3, the DNA is TGTGCCAGCAGAACCGGGACAGATACCTACAATGAGCAGTTCTTC. Its protein is CASRTGTDTYNEQFF.

This clonotype has just a few counts. The J gene is TRBJ1-5, the V gene TRBV6-5; tentative D call: TRBD1 (5 bases). From germline, CDR1 is MNHEY and CDR2 SVGAGI. There are 14 residues in the CDR3. V was shortened by 8 bases and J by 2 bases, with 13 bases between the two germline ends. CDR3 residues: CASQESGGNQPQHF. The CDR3 region has the DNA TGTGCCAGCCAGGAATCGGGGGGCAATCAGCCCCAGCATTTT.

The chain combines TRBV29-1 with TRBJ2-5; possible D gene TRBD2, 5 bases. The CDR3 runs to 12 residues. In germline, CDR1 is SQVTM, CDR2 ANQGSEA. Between the trimmed V and J ends, which lost 6 bases and 5 bases, there was a span of 13 bases. The CDR3 is CSVHEGWETQYF. CDR3 DNA sequence: TGCAGCGTGCACGAGGGATGGGAGACCCAGTACTTC.

The chain combines TRBV10-3 with TRBJ2-1, with D unclear. The germline gives CDR1 ENHRY, CDR2 SYGVKD. This CDR3 has 13 residues. Between the trimmed V and J ends, which lost 9 bases and 0 bases, there was a span of 9 bases. This chain's CDR3 is CAIRHSSYNEQFF. The CDR3 region has the DNA TGTGCCATACGACACAGCTCCTACAATGAGCAGTTCTTC.

The chain uses TRBV5-5 and TRBJ2-6; TRBD1 might be the D (5 bases). CDR3 size: 14 residues. Germline V gene lookup returns CDR1 SGHKS and CDR2 YYEKEE (reference sequence). Trimming cost V 0 bases and J 12 bases, with 13 bases left between them. The CDR3 DNA sequence: TGTGCCAGCAGCTTGGAGGGGAACATAGGCGTCCTGACTTTC. Amino acids: CASSLEGNIGVLTF.

The chain links TRBV27 to TRBJ2-5; D is tentatively TRBD1 or TRBD2 (5 bases each). Germline values: CDR1 MNHEY, CDR2 SMNVEV (reference sequence). CDR3 length equals 14 residues. Trimming removed 9 bases from V and 11 bases from J, with 25 bases in between. CDR3 nucleotide sequence: TGTGCCAGTTCCTGGGGCGCGGGCCTCAATGAGCAGTACTTC. Its protein is CASSWGAGLNEQYF.

The sample holds many counts of this clonotype. Sequence at one end of the junction differs from germline and may be a read error. The genes are TRBV18 and TRBJ2-6; no clear D. The CDR3 contains 14 residues. CDR1 is KGHSH and CDR2 is LQKENI in the germline V gene. The CDR3 DNA reads as TGCGCCAGCAGCCCGGACTCTGGGGCCAACGTCCTGACTTTC. It specifies CASSPDSGANVLTF.

V and J are TRBV30 and TRBJ1-5, with D tentatively TRBD1 (5 bases). The V gene lost 4 bases and the J gene lost 2 bases, with 12 bases spanning the gap. CDR1 and CDR2 from the germline V gene are GTSNPN and SVGIG (reference sequence). CDR3 length: 14 amino acids. CDR3 sequence reads: CAWMSQGGNQPQHF. The DNA for the CDR3 is TGTGCCTGGATGTCCCAGGGAGGCAATCAGCCCCAGCATTTT. The variable domain in full, completed from reference TRBV30 and TRBJ1-5, reads SQTIHQWPATLVQPVGSPLSLECTVEGTSNPNLYWYRQAAGRGLQLLFYSVGIGQISSEVPQNLSASRPQDRQFILSSKKLLLSDSGFYLCAWMSQGGNQPQHFGDGTRLSIL.

There are a few counts of this clonotype. V usage is TRBV4-2 and J usage is TRBJ1-2; D perhaps matches TRBD1 (6 bases). The V end was cut by 2 bases, the J end by 7 bases, with 11 bases between. The V gene's germline CDR1 is LGHNA and CDR2 YNFKEQ. The CDR3 is 13 residues long. In nucleotides, the CDR3 is TGTGCCAGCAGCCAATCTAGGACAGTTGGCTACACCTTC. Translation gives CASSQSRTVGYTF.

This clonotype showed up just a few times. V gene TRBV27 combines with J gene TRBJ2-7, with 7 bases fitting TRBD1. J was trimmed by 3 bases and V by 1 base; bases with no gene match: 9. CDR3 length: 16 amino acids. Germline CDR1 MNHEY, CDR2 SMNVEV (reference sequence). In DNA, the CDR3 is TGTGCCAGCAGTTTATACATTGGGACAGCCGACTACGAGCAGTACTTC. It translates to CASSLYIGTADYEQYF.

In this sample, this clonotype turned up a few times. V and J are TRBV2 and TRBJ2-1; maybe TRBD2 (6 bases). V was cut by 8 bases and J by 10 bases, with 9 bases left in between. The CDR3 consists of 10 residues. Germline CDR1 SNHLY, CDR2 FYNNEI. Written as DNA, the CDR3 is TGTGCCAGCGGACTACCGGAGCAGTTCTTC. Its protein product is CASGLPEQFF.

The J gene is TRBJ2-4, the V gene TRBV14; D not certain. Trimming cost V 4 bases and J 0 bases, with 13 bases left between them. This CDR3 has 16 residues. Germline V gives CDR1 SGHDN, CDR2 FVKESK. CDR3 sequence reads: CASSPRTAVAKNIQYF. The DNA of the CDR3 is TGTGCCAGCAGCCCTCGCACAGCAGTAGCCAAAAACATTCAGTACTTC. The variable domain in full, with the rest retrieved from reference TRBV14 and TRBJ2-4, is EAGVTQFPSHSVIEKGQTVTLRCDPISGHDNLYWYRRVMGKEIKFLLHFVKESKQDESGMPNNRFLAERTGGTYSTLKVQPAELEDSGVYFCASSPRTAVAKNIQYFGAGTRLSVL.

This clonotype was counted a single time. This rearrangement joins TRBV30 to TRBJ2-3, with 7 positions matching TRBD1. The germline CDR1 and CDR2 sequences are GTSNPN and SVGIG (reference sequence). Trimming at V came to 2 bases and at J to 2 bases, leaving 7 bases not matched to a gene. The CDR3 is 15 amino acids. CDR3 coding DNA: TGTGCCTGGAGTAGACAGGGTATTGACACAGATACGCAGTATTTT. The encoded protein is CAWSRQGIDTDTQYF. The full variable domain, its missing parts supplied by reference TRBV30 and TRBJ2-3, is SQTIHQWPATLVQPVGSPLSLECTVEGTSNPNLYWYRQAAGRGLQLLFYSVGIGQISSEVPQNLSASRPQDRQFILSSKKLLLSDSGFYLCAWSRQGIDTDTQYFGPGTRLTVL.

This chain links TRBV29-1 with TRBJ1-5; no reliable D call. This CDR3 spans 12 amino acids. V shed 1 base and J shed 3 bases, with 4 bases lying between them. Germline-derived CDR1 and CDR2 are SQVTM and ANQGSEA. Here the CDR3 reads CSVEGSNQPQHF. The CDR3 DNA is TGCAGCGTTGAAGGTTCCAATCAGCCCCAGCATTTT.

As for this clonotype: Germline and junction disagree at one end, which may indicate a read error. The CDR3 loop is CASRLGTGEAFF. The CDR3 DNA is TGTGCCAGCAGGTTGGGGACAGGGGAAGCTTTCTTT. The V and J genes are TRBV5-6 and TRBJ1-1, with TRBD1 identical over 9 bases. In germline, CDR1 is SGHDT, CDR2 YYEEEE. The CDR3 is 12 amino acids.

This clonotype was seen a handful of times. The chain links TRBV6-1 to TRBJ1-4; 7 nucleotides line up with TRBD1. In germline, CDR1 is MNHNS, CDR2 SASEGT. The CDR3 length is 18 residues. With 5 bases clipped from V and 2 bases from J, the junction kept 14 bases outside the gene matches. CDR3 DNA sequence: TGTGCCAGCAGTCAGAGACAGGGAGCAGTTGGGACTAATGAAAAACTGTTTTTT. Residues: CASSQRQGAVGTNEKLFF.

The rearrangement links TRBV20-1 to TRBJ2-1, with D perhaps given as TRBD1 or TRBD2 (5 bases each). With the DNA end fitting TRBJ2-7 better, the J assignment may be wrong. Germline V lookup: CDR1 DFQATT, CDR2 SNEGSKA (reference sequence). CDR3 length equals 12 residues. CDR3 region: CSASHRGNEQYF. DNA of the CDR3: TGCAGTGCTTCCCACCGGGGCAATGAGCAGTACTTC.